This T cell receptor beta chain derives from a study of radiotherapy plus CTLA-4 blockade in lung cancer. The data were produced by immunoSEQ multiplex PCR, yet TCRdb's version contains in-frame clones alone and is incomplete. Of approximately 82,000 clones listed, about four fifths are singletons. Trimming took off 5 bases at V and 12 bases at J, with 11 bases between the two ends. The CDR3 is 11 residues long. Germline-derived CDR1 and CDR2 are SGHTA and FQGNSA. This sequence originates from a human donor with non-small cell lung cancer that progressed on radiotherapy plus ipilimumab. This material consisted of peripheral blood, taken from a patient treated with radiotherapy plus ipilimumab. This chain connects TRBV7-2 to TRBJ2-1; D is uncertain. The CDR3 protein is CASSLVWGQFF. The CDR3 DNA reads as TGTGCCAGCAGCCTCGTGTGGGGGCAGTTCTTC.